A single sample gave rise to the 8 T cell receptor beta chains below, sequenced in a study of cytomegalovirus exposure and HLA in healthy donors. The PCR contained 60 Vbeta and 13 Jbeta primers. Sequenced by immunoSEQ multiplex PCR; TCRdb stores in-frame clones only, minus some. Here the sample spans 60,000 to 70,000 clones, around 77% being singletons. The sample taken for sequencing was PBMCs. The receptor set was obtained from a woman in her thirties in good health and CMV-seronegative.

The sample holds a few counts of this clone. The chain employs TRBV4-2 and TRBJ1-4; tentatively, D is TRBD1 (5 bases). This CDR3 is built from 16 residues. The V end was cut by 4 bases, the J end by 5 bases, with 17 bases between. Germline assignment: CDR1 LGHNA and CDR2 YNFKEQ. The DNA for the CDR3 is TGTGCCAGCAGCCTAAGCGCAGGGTTAGGAAATGAAAAACTGTTTTTT. This sequence encodes CASSLSAGLGNEKLFF.

The chain employs TRBV4-1 and TRBJ2-7, with TRBD1 matching 7 bases. CDR1 is MGHRA, CDR2 YSYEKL, per germline. The CDR3 covers 14 residues. V lost 3 bases to trimming and J lost 0 bases; unmatched junction nucleotides: 2. This chain's CDR3 is CASSHGDSSYEQYF. CDR3 in DNA: TGCGCCAGCAGCCACGGGGACAGCTCCTACGAGCAGTACTTC.

This rearrangement joins TRBV30 to TRBJ1-2; 9 nucleotides match TRBD1. J was trimmed by 7 bases and V by 1 base; bases with no gene match: 7. Germline V gene data show CDR1 as GTSNPN and CDR2 as SVGIG (reference sequence). This CDR3 has 14 amino acids. Here the CDR3 reads CAWSDRGLPSGYTF. The CDR3 nucleotides read TGTGCCTGGAGTGACAGGGGGCTCCCATCTGGCTACACCTTC.

This chain uses TRBV30 with TRBJ2-7, with D possibly being TRBD2 (6 bases). The germline gives CDR1 GTSNPN, CDR2 SVGIG (reference sequence). V lost 5 bases and J 6 bases, leaving 23 bases between the germline ends. There are 15 residues in the CDR3. This CDR3 reads CAWSITASASGEQYF. The CDR3 DNA reads TGTGCCTGGTCTATTACGGCTAGCGCGTCGGGCGAGCAGTACTTC.

The V and J genes are TRBV6-5 and TRBJ1-1; TRBD1 matches at 7 bases. The CDR3 spans 13 residues. The germline CDR1 and CDR2 sequences are MNHEY and SVGAGI. The V and J ends lost 8 bases and 8 bases, in that order; junction bases with no gene match: 11. The CDR3 region is CASSQGIGDEAFF. As DNA, the CDR3 is TGTGCCAGCTCACAGGGGATAGGAGACGAAGCTTTCTTT.

A single count supports this clone. The genes are TRBV5-6 and TRBJ1-2; no firm D call. The V gene lost 2 bases and the J gene lost 8 bases, with 16 bases spanning the gap. Germline loops: CDR1 SGHDT, CDR2 YYEEEE. The CDR3 extends over 14 amino acids. The CDR3 sequence is CASSLGSGSSGYTF. The CDR3 DNA follows: TGTGCCAGCAGCTTAGGGAGTGGGAGTTCGGGCTACACCTTC.

In this sample, this clone turned up once. The V call is TRBV29-1, the J call TRBJ1-2; 9 bases map to TRBD1. CDR3 length: 13 residues. Germline loops: CDR1 SQVTM, CDR2 ANQGSEA. Germline trimming cut 6 bases from V and 4 bases from J; bases unmatched to any gene: 6. CDR3 sequence (DNA): TGCAGCGTGTGGGACAGGGCCGGCTATGGCTACACCTTC. Its protein is CSVWDRAGYGYTF.

The V and J genes are TRBV7-9 and TRBJ2-4, with D perhaps TRBD2 (5 bases). The CDR3 is 17 amino acids. CDR1 SEHNR and CDR2 FQNEAQ come from the germline V gene (reference sequence). V lost 2 bases and J lost 0, with 14 bases in between. CDR3 nucleotide sequence: TGTGCCAGCAGCTTAAGTTCGGCCGGGGAAGCCAAAAACATTCAGTACTTC. Translating gives CASSLSSAGEAKNIQYF.